Presented here are 30 T cell receptor beta chains from one specimen sequenced in a study of blood T cell repertoires in COVID-19. TCRdb's copy holds only in-frame clones and misses some; the assay was immunoSEQ multiplex PCR. Of around 70,000 clones listed, 82% are singletons. The sequenced sample consisted of peripheral blood. The origin of the receptors is a man aged 55-75 years with acute or convalescent COVID-19.

The chain uses TRBV10-1 and TRBJ2-5; 10 positions match TRBD1. The CDR3 is 15 amino acids. The ends lost 2 bases at V and 5 bases at J; junction bases unmatched: 5. Germline V CDR1 and CDR2: WNHNN, SYGVQD (reference sequence). In nucleotides, the CDR3 is TGCGCCAGCAGTGAGCCGGGACAGGGGTCGGAGACCCAGTACTTC. It is translated as CASSEPGQGSETQYF.

The J gene is TRBJ2-1, the V gene TRBV15, with D possibly being TRBD2 (5 bases). The CDR3 has 14 residues. Per germline, CDR1 LNHNV and CDR2 YYDKDF (reference sequence). Trimming took off 0 bases at V and 6 bases at J, with 9 bases between the two ends. CDR3 nucleotide sequence: TGTGCCACCAGCAGAGATCGCCGGGGCAATGAGCAGTTCTTC. Translating it yields CATSRDRRGNEQFF.

The chain links TRBV10-3 to TRBJ1-3; D call uncertain. Deletions cut 0 bases from V and 2 bases from J, with 11 bases between. The germline V gene encodes CDR1 ENHRY and CDR2 SYGVKD. This CDR3 region has 16 residues. CDR3 sequence reads: CAISESRSGTGNTIYF. DNA of the CDR3: TGTGCCATCAGTGAGTCAAGGTCCGGGACTGGAAACACCATATATTTT.

The rearrangement joins TRBV30 to TRBJ1-2; maybe TRBD1 (6 bases). The CDR3 totals 12 residues. Germline V gives CDR1 GTSNPN, CDR2 SVGIG (reference sequence). V was pared by 4 bases and J by 5 bases, with 11 bases between. The CDR3 bases are TGTGCCTGGAAAGGACAGAAATATGGCTACACCTTC. This encodes CAWKGQKYGYTF.

V and J are TRBV10-3 and TRBJ1-5; possibly TRBD1 for D (6 bases). The germline CDR1 and CDR2 sequences are ENHRY and SYGVKD. V dropped 3 bases and J dropped 5 bases, with 8 bases sitting between them. The CDR3 has 13 residues. The CDR3 here is CAISDSGDQPQHF. The CDR3 DNA sequence: TGTGCCATCAGTGATTCAGGGGATCAGCCCCAGCATTTT.

This sequence joins TRBV11-2 and TRBJ1-3; perhaps TRBD1 as D (5 bases). CDR1 is SGHAT and CDR2 is FQNNGV in the germline V gene. The CDR3 is 14 amino acids. Trimming took 5 bases from V and 7 from J, leaving 15 bases between them. As DNA, the CDR3 is TGTGCCAGCAGCCGAGACAGAACCGGGAACACCATATATTTT. Translation gives CASSRDRTGNTIYF.

This clone was found a few times. V is TRBV5-6 and J is TRBJ2-1, with D maybe TRBD1 (6 bases). Germline lookup yields CDR1 SGHDT and CDR2 YYEEEE. CDR3 length: 16 residues. V lost 4 bases and J lost 0, with 14 bases in between. This CDR3 reads CASSPDRISSYNEQFF. The CDR3 DNA reads as TGTGCCAGCAGCCCGGACAGAATAAGCTCCTACAATGAGCAGTTCTTC. The full variable domain, in which reference TRBV5-6 and TRBJ2-1 provide the parts outside the CDR3, is DAGVTQSPTHLIKTRGQQVTLRCSPKSGHDTVSWYQQALGQGPQFIFQYYEEEERQRGNFPDRFSGHQFPNYSSELNVNALLLGDSALYLCASSPDRISSYNEQFFGPGTRLTVL.

The count of this clone is one. This chain links TRBV24-1 with TRBJ2-4, with 9 nucleotides matching TRBD1. Per germline, CDR1 KGHDR and CDR2 SFDVKD. With V trimmed by 3 bases and J by 6 bases, 5 bases remained unmatched. This CDR3 spans 15 amino acids. The CDR3 reads CATSDATGGGNIQYF. CDR3 DNA sequence: TGTGCCACCAGTGATGCAACAGGGGGCGGAAACATTCAGTACTTC.

The genes are TRBV30 and TRBJ1-1; no firm D call. V lost 4 bases, J lost 1 base, and 10 bases lay in between. CDR3 length equals 13 residues. The germline V gene has CDR1 GTSNPN and CDR2 SVGIG (reference sequence). CDR3 in DNA: TGTGCCTGGAATCCCCCAGGGAACACTGAAGCTTTCTTT. Translating gives CAWNPPGNTEAFF.

The gene calls are TRBV7-2 and TRBJ2-3; D ambiguous. V lost 0 bases and J lost 4, with 5 bases in between. Per the germline V gene, CDR1 is SGHTA and CDR2 is FQGNSA. This CDR3 comprises 13 residues. CDR3 sequence: CASSLALSDTQYF. As DNA, the CDR3 is TGTGCCAGCAGCTTAGCGCTATCAGATACGCAGTATTTT.

This clone was observed a handful of times. This chain links TRBV6-5 with TRBJ1-2; 10 positions agree with TRBD1. This CDR3 has 14 residues. CDR1 and CDR2 from the germline V gene are MNHEY and SVGAGI. J lost 7 bases, V lost 4 bases, and 6 bases had no gene match. DNA for the CDR3: TGTGCCAGCAGTTCGGCCCGGGACAGGGGTGGCTACACCTTC. As protein: CASSSARDRGGYTF.

The rearrangement links TRBV4-3 to TRBJ1-5; D uncertain. The CDR3 is 14 residues long. Between the trimmed V and J ends, which lost 4 bases and 6 bases, there was a span of 13 bases. Germline loops: CDR1 LGHNA, CDR2 YSLEER. The CDR3 loop reads CASSRLKGVQPQHF. CDR3 nucleotides: TGCGCCAGCAGCCGGCTCAAAGGAGTTCAGCCCCAGCATTTT.

This chain links TRBV30 with TRBJ2-2; 7 bases line up with TRBD1. The CDR3 is made up of 16 amino acids. V shed 5 bases and J 6 bases; nucleotides not matched to a gene: 15. Germline loops: CDR1 GTSNPN, CDR2 SVGIG (reference sequence). CDR3: CAWGTTGARTSGELFF. The CDR3 DNA reads as TGTGCCTGGGGTACTACAGGGGCGCGGACCTCCGGGGAGCTGTTTTTT.

This clone came up a few times. This rearrangement joins TRBV3-1 (or the pseudogene TRBV3-2) to TRBJ1-5, with TRBD1 matching over 8 bases. In germline, CDR1 is LGHDT, CDR2 YNNKEL (reference sequence). The CDR3 is 15 residues long. Trimming removed 1 base from V and 4 bases from J; junction bases left unmatched: 3. CDR3 coding DNA: TGTGCCAGCAGCCAAGGAGACAGGGGAAATCAGCCCCAGCATTTT. Translating it yields CASSQGDRGNQPQHF.

The chain has TRBV11-2 and TRBJ2-2; a possible D gene is TRBD1 (6 bases). CDR1 is SGHAT and CDR2 is FQNNGV in the germline V gene. V lost 6 bases and J lost 10, with 9 bases in between. This CDR3 region has 11 residues. CDR3 DNA: TGTGCCAGCAGGGGGGCAGTGGAGCTGTTTTTT. Translating gives CASRGAVELFF. Drawing the rest from reference TRBV11-2 and TRBJ2-2, the complete variable domain is EAGVAQSPRYKIIEKRQSVAFWCNPISGHATLYWYQQILGQGPKLLIQFQNNGVVDDSQLPKDRFSAERLKGVDSTLKIQPAKLEDSAVYLCASRGAVELFFGEGSRLTVL.

This rearrangement joins TRBV4-3 to TRBJ2-5; 7 positions match TRBD1. The CDR3 runs 15 residues. Germline CDR1 and CDR2: LGHNA and YSLEER. J gave up 5 bases and V 5 bases, and 11 bases lay outside the gene matches. CDR3 loop: CASSYQGDDRETQYF. In nucleotides, the CDR3 is TGCGCCAGCAGCTACCAGGGGGATGATAGGGAGACCCAGTACTTC.

This clone was picked up one time. This sequence joins TRBV18 and TRBJ1-3, with TRBD1 matching over 10 bases. Germline V gene sequence: CDR1 KGHSH, CDR2 LQKENI. The CDR3 spans 17 residues. V lost 2 bases and J lost 8; bases outside the gene matches: 12. CDR3: CASSPIVSGQGLDTIYF. The CDR3 DNA reads as TGTGCCAGCTCACCAATAGTCTCGGGACAGGGGCTTGACACCATATATTTT.

This clone was recorded once. V is TRBV11-3 and J is TRBJ1-2, with 8 bases lining up with TRBD1. V shed 3 bases, J shed 4 bases, and the junction held 4 bases outside the gene matches. Germline V gives CDR1 SGHNT, CDR2 YENEEA. The CDR3 has 14 amino acids. CDR3 amino acids: CASSFGQGSYGYTF. The CDR3 DNA reads as TGTGCCAGCAGCTTTGGACAGGGATCCTATGGCTACACCTTC.

CDR3 residues: CASSGPSTTEAFF. The CDR3 DNA sequence: TGCGCCAGCAGCGGGCCCTCCACCACTGAAGCTTTCTTT. The V and J genes are TRBV5-1 and TRBJ1-1, with D unclear. This CDR3 comprises 13 residues. CDR1 and CDR2 from the germline V gene are SGHRS and YFSETQ. Trimming removed 4 bases at V and 4 bases at J, with 11 bases between.

CDR3 coding DNA: TGTGCCAGCAGTTTATACTCCTCCTATAATTCACCCCTCCACTTT. It yields the protein CASSLYSSYNSPLHF. This chain links TRBV27 with TRBJ1-6; D gene ambiguous. The CDR3 consists of 15 residues. Deletions cut 1 base from V and 0 bases from J, with 4 bases between. CDR1 is MNHEY and CDR2 is SMNVEV in the germline V gene (reference sequence).

This chain uses TRBV27 with TRBJ1-2; a possible D gene is TRBD1 (5 bases). Germline V gives CDR1 MNHEY, CDR2 SMNVEV (reference sequence). CDR3 size: 14 residues. V was trimmed by 2 bases and J by 7 bases, leaving 14 bases between them. The chain's CDR3 is CASSLSSQGGGYTF. CDR3 nucleotide sequence: TGTGCCAGCAGTTTAAGTAGCCAGGGTGGTGGCTACACCTTC.

The rearrangement links TRBV4-1 to TRBJ2-2; 16 bases map to TRBD2. Unmatched junction bases numbered 11, after V lost 1 base and J lost 6 bases. The CDR3 has 20 amino acids. CDR1 MGHRA and CDR2 YSYEKL come from the germline V gene. Written as DNA, the CDR3 is TGCGCCAGCAGCCAAGGAAGGTCGGGACTAGCGGGGGGGCGTCCCGGGGAGCTGTTTTTT. Its translation: CASSQGRSGLAGGRPGELFF.

V gene TRBV5-5 combines with J gene TRBJ2-4; D possibly corresponds to TRBD1 (5 bases). Germline CDR1 is SGHKS and CDR2 is YYEKEE (reference sequence). The CDR3 extends over 14 amino acids. V lost 0 bases and J 8 bases, leaving 12 bases between the germline ends. CDR3 in DNA: TGTGCCAGCAGCTTGGGAAAAGGGGCGGACATTCAGTACTTC. This encodes CASSLGKGADIQYF.

The chain links TRBV5-1 to TRBJ2-5; 7 bases are a match to TRBD1. V shed 0 bases, J shed 2 bases, and the junction held 4 bases outside the gene matches. The CDR3 has 15 residues. The germline CDR1 and CDR2 sequences are SGHRS and YFSETQ. The CDR3 region has the DNA TGCGCCAGCAGCTTGGACAGGGGACAACAAGAGACCCAGTACTTC. This encodes CASSLDRGQQETQYF.

This chain uses TRBV5-6 with TRBJ2-7; D unclear. The CDR3 sequence is 11 residues long. Trimming left V 0 bases short and J 5 bases short, with 3 bases between. Germline CDR1 is SGHDT and CDR2 is YYEEEE. CDR3 nucleotides: TGTGCCAGCAGCTTGGATAACGAGCAGTACTTC. Translated, it gives CASSLDNEQYF. Full variable domain (remainder filled in from reference TRBV5-6 and TRBJ2-7): DAGVTQSPTHLIKTRGQQVTLRCSPKSGHDTVSWYQQALGQGPQFIFQYYEEEERQRGNFPDRFSGHQFPNYSSELNVNALLLGDSALYLCASSLDNEQYFGPGTRLTVT.

This clone occurred many times. The chain carries TRBV3-1 (or the pseudogene TRBV3-2) and TRBJ1-6, with 7 nucleotides matching TRBD1. Trimming removed 5 bases from V and 4 bases from J; junction bases left unmatched: 2. This CDR3 spans 14 amino acids. Germline-derived CDR1 and CDR2 are LGHDT and YNNKEL (reference sequence). The CDR3 here is CASSTQGYNSPLHF. In DNA form, the CDR3 reads TGTGCCAGCAGCACACAGGGGTATAATTCACCCCTCCACTTT.

The V gene is TRBV7-9, the J gene TRBJ1-2; 7 nucleotides align to TRBD1. The CDR3 covers 17 residues. The junction had 14 bases not matched to a gene; V was cut back by 5 bases and J by 2 bases. CDR1 SEHNR and CDR2 FQNEAQ come from the germline V gene (reference sequence). CDR3: CASSDPGQPLTNYGYTF. The CDR3 coding sequence is TGTGCCAGCAGCGACCCGGGACAGCCTCTTACCAACTATGGCTACACCTTC.

The rearrangement joins TRBV19 to TRBJ2-7; tentative D call: TRBD2 (6 bases). Per the germline V gene, CDR1 is LNHDA and CDR2 is SQIVND (reference sequence). This CDR3 is built from 14 residues. Trimming took 5 bases from V and 3 from J, leaving 14 bases between them. CDR3 DNA sequence: TGTGCCAGTAGTCAAAGCGGGTTGAGCTACGAGCAGTACTTC. It yields the protein CASSQSGLSYEQYF.

The V gene is TRBV7-8, the J gene TRBJ2-3; a weak D match, TRBD1 (5 bases). The CDR3 is made up of 14 amino acids. Germline CDR1 SGHVS, CDR2 FQNEAQ. Trimming took off 6 bases at V and 4 bases at J, with 14 bases between the two ends. The DNA for the CDR3 is TGTGCCAGCAGTCATATGGAAGGGGCAGATACGCAGTATTTT. This encodes CASSHMEGADTQYF. The full variable domain, its missing parts supplied by reference TRBV7-8 and TRBJ2-3, is GAGVSQSPRYKVAKRGQDVALRCDPISGHVSLFWYQQALGQGPEFLTYFQNEAQLDKSGLPSDRFFAERPEGSVSTLKIQRTQQEDSAVYLCASSHMEGADTQYFGPGTRLTVL.

This chain links TRBV5-1 with TRBJ2-2; TRBD2 aligns across 9 bases. Germline loops: CDR1 SGHRS, CDR2 YFSETQ. After removal of 0 bases from V and 8 bases from J, the junction contained 2 bases not matched to a gene. The CDR3 consists of 14 residues. CDR3 sequence reads: CASSLATSGGELFF. The CDR3 nucleotides are TGCGCCAGCAGCTTGGCGACTAGCGGAGGGGAGCTGTTTTTT.